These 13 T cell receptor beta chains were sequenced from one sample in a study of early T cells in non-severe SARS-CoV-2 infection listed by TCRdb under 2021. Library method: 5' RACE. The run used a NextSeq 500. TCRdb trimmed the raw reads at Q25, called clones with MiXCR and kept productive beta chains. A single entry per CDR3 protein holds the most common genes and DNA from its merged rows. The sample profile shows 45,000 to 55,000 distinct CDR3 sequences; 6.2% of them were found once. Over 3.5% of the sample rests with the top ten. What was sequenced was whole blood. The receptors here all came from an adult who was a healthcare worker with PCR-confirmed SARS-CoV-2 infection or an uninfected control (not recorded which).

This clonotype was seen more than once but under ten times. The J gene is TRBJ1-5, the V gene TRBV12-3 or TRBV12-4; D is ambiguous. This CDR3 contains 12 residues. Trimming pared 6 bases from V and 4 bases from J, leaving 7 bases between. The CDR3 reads CASSKSNQPQHF. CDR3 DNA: TGTGCCAGCAGCAAATCAAATCAGCCCCAGCATTTT.

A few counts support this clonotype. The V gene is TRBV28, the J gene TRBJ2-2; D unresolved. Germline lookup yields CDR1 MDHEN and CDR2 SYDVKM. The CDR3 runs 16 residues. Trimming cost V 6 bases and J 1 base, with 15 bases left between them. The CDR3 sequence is CASRMGIPLNTGELFF. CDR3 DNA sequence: TGTGCCAGCAGAATGGGTATCCCCCTGAACACCGGGGAGCTGTTTTTT.

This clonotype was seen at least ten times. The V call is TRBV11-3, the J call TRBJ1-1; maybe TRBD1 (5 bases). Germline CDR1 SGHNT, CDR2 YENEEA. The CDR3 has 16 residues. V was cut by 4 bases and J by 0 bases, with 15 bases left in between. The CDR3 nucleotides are TGTGCCAGCAGCTCAAGTACAGGACGGATGAACACTGAAGCTTTCTTT. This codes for CASSSSTGRMNTEAFF.

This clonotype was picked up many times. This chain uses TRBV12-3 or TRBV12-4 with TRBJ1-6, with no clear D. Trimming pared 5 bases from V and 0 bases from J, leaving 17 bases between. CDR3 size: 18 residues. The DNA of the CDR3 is TGTGCCAGCAGTCGGACGGGCTTAACTAGCTCCTATAATTCACCCCTCCACTTT. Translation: CASSRTGLTSSYNSPLHF.

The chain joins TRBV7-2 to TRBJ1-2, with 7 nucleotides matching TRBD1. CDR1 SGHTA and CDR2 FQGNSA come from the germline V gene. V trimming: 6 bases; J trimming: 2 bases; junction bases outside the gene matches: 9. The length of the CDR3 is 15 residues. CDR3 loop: CASSSRQGLNYGYTF. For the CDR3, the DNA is TGTGCCAGCAGTTCCCGACAGGGCCTCAACTATGGCTACACCTTC.

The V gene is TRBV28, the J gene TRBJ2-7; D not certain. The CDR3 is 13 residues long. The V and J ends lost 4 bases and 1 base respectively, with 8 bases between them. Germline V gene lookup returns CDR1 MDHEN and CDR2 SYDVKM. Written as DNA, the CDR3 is TGTGCCAGCAGTTCAGGAGATTCCTACGAGCAGTACTTC. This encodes CASSSGDSYEQYF. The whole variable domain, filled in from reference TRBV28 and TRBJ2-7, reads DVKVTQSSRYLVKRTGEKVFLECVQDMDHENMFWYRQDPGLGLRLIYFSYDVKMKEKGDIPEGYSVSREKKERFSLILESASTNQTSMYLCASSSGDSYEQYFGPGTRLTVT.

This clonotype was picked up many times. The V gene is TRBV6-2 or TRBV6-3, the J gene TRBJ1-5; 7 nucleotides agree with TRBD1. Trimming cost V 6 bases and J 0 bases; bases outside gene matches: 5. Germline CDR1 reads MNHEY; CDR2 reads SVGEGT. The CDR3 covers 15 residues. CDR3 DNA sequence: TGTGCCAGCAGCAGGGACAGTTATAGCAATCAGCCCCAGCATTTT. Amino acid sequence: CASSRDSYSNQPQHF.

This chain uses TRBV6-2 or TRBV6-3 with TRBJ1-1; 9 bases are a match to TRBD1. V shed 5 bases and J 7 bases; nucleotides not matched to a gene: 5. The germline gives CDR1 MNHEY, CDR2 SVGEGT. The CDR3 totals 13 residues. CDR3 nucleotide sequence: TGTGCCAGCAGTAAGGGACAGGGATTTGAAGCTTTCTTT. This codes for CASSKGQGFEAFF.

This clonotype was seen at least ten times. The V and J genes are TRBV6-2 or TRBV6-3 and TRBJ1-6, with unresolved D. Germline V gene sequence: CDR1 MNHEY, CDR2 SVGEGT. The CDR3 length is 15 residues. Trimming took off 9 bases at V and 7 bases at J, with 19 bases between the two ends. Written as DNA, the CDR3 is TGTGCCAGTACATACGTCGCGACGGCGAATTCACCCCTCCACTTT. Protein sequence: CASTYVATANSPLHF.

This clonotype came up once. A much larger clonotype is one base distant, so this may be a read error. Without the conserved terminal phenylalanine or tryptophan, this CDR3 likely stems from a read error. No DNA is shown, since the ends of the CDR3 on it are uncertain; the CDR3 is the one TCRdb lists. The CDR3 here is CVTSRDGGVTHSY. The gene calls are TRBV15 and TRBJ1-2; TRBD1 is taken as the D call from the table, unchecked against the DNA. Germline CDR1 is LNHNV and CDR2 is YYDKDF (reference sequence). The length of the CDR3 is 13 amino acids, counting both ends.

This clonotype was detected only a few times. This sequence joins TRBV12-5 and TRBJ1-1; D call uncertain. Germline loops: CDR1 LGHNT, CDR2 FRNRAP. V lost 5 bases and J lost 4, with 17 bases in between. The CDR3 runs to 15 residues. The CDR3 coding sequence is TGTGCTAGTGGTACCGAGGACTATTTTATCACTGAAGCTTTCTTT. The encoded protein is CASGTEDYFITEAFF.

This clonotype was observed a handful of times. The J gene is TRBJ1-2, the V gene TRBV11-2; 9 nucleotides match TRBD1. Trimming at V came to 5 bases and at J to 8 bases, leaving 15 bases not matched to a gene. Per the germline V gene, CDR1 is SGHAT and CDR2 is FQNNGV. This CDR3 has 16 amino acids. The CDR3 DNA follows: TGTGCCAGCAGCGCGCCCGGACAGGGGAGTAGGCGAGGCTACACCTTC. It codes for CASSAPGQGSRRGYTF.

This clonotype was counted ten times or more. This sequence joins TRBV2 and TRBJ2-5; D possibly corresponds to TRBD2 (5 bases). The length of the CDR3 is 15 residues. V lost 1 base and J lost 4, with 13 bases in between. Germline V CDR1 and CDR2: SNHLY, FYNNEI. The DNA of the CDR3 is TGTGCCAGCAGTGAAGGGGTCACACGGGGAGAGACCCAGTACTTC. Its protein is CASSEGVTRGETQYF.